Shown below are 2 T cell receptor beta chains from a single sample sequenced in a study of regulatory T cells in long-lasting Graves disease. Combining iRepertoire HTBI primers with Arm-PCR of CDR3 regions, the authors built TCR beta libraries. One entry per CDR3 protein results from TCRdb running MiXCR on the multiplex PCR reads. This repertoire shows 600,000 to 650,000 distinct CDR3 sequences, roughly 16% found once; its top ten account for 15% to 20%. The time point is: newly diagnosed GD, antithyroid drugs for less than 3 months. Isolated PBMC RNA provided the starting material for the TCR library. This sample was shared with a second study, whose subject was T cells in Graves' hyperthyroidism and ophthalmopathy.

Source: peripheral blood mononuclear cells (PBMCs), taken at new diagnosis, from a patient treated with antithyroid drugs. The receptors originated from a woman in her twenties or thirties with Graves disease.

This clonotype was found many times. This chain links TRBV11-2 with TRBJ2-7; 8 positions agree with TRBD1. V was clipped by 7 bases and J by 4 bases; unmatched bases: 3. Germline V lookup: CDR1 SGHAT, CDR2 FQNNGV. The CDR3 runs to 12 residues. CDR3 residues: CASTDRVYEQYF. The CDR3 DNA sequence: TGTGCCAGCACGGACAGGGTTTACGAGCAGTACTTC.

This clonotype appeared many times. V is TRBV19 and J is TRBJ1-1, with TRBD1 matching over 7 bases. CDR1 LNHDA and CDR2 SQIVND come from the germline V gene (reference sequence). Germline trimming cut 5 bases from V and 1 base from J; bases unmatched to any gene: 7. The CDR3 runs 15 residues. CDR3 nucleotide sequence: TGTGCCAGTAGTCTAAGACAGGGCGGGAACACTGAAGCTTTCTTT. Its protein product is CASSLRQGGNTEAFF.